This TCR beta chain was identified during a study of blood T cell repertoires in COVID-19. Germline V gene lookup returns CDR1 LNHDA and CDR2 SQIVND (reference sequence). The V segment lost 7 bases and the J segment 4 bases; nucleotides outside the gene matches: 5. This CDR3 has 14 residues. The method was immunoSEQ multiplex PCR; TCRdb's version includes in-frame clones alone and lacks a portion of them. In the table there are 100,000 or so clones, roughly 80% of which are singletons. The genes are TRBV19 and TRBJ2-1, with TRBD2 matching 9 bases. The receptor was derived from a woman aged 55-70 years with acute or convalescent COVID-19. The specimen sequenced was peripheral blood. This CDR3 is CASNQRGAYNEQFF. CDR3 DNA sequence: TGTGCCAGTAATCAGCGGGGGGCATACAATGAGCAGTTCTTC.